This T cell receptor beta chain was recovered during a study of blood T cells in healthy people across ages. The length of the CDR3 is 10 residues. CDR1 MNHNY and CDR2 SVGAGI come from the germline V gene (reference sequence). The germline V and J ends were trimmed by 8 bases and 8 bases, with 9 bases remaining between them. Sample-barcoded 5' priming and a J-beta primer mix drove a second PCR of 7 to 11 cycles. Unique molecular identifiers of 12 random nucleotides labeled each cDNA. TCRdb fed the 5' RACE reads into MiXCR, producing one record per CDR3 protein. The sample has fewer than 900,000 distinct CDR3 sequences; roughly 35% are singletons. On this clonotype itself: The CDR3 ends on some other residue instead of the conserved phenylalanine or tryptophan, so this is likely a read error.

Healthy Caucasian individuals from Russia aged roughly 6 to 90 served as donors. This chain connects TRBV6-6 to TRBJ1-2; D gene unclear. The sequence was collected from a young man in good health. Sequencing was carried out using blood. In nucleotides, the CDR3 is TGTGCCAGCTTCCTCACCGGCTACACCATC. Protein product: CASFLTGYTI.